This T cell receptor (beta chain) was recorded in a study of tumor-infiltrating lymphocytes in localized non-small cell lung cancer. Study details: The cohort mixed smokers and never-smokers, several histologies, and some post-neoadjuvant-chemotherapy samples. Whole-study findings and limits: Compared with uninvolved lung, tumors showed higher T cell infiltration by TCRbeta sequencing.

Generated by immunoSEQ multiplex PCR, the TCRdb table keeps only in-frame clones and is missing some. The table records about 15,000 clones, about 75% of them present only once. Comments on this clone: No antigen is known for it.

The source material was lung tumor tissue. The source of this sequence is a human donor with non-small cell lung cancer.

The CDR3 DNA reads TGTGCCAGCAGCCCTCTAGCGGGGGGGACCGGGGAGCTGTTTTTT. Encoded protein: CASSPLAGGTGELFF. V is TRBV11-3 and J is TRBJ2-2; 12 bases line up with TRBD2. CDR3 length: 15 amino acids. After removal of 5 bases from V and 5 bases from J, the junction contained 3 bases not matched to a gene. Looked up from germline, CDR1 is SGHNT and CDR2 is YENEEA.